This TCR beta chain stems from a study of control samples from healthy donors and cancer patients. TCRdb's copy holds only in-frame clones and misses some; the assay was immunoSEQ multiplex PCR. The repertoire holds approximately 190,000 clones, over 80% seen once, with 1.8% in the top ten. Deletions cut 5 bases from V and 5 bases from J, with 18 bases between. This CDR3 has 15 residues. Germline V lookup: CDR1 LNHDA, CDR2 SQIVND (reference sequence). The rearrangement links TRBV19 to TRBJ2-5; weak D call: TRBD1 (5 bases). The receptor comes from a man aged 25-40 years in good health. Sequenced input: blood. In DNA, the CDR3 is TGTGCCAGTAGTCCTGGCTCGTATAGGGGCGAGACCCAGTACTTC. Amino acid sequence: CASSPGSYRGETQYF.